This paragraph reports one T cell receptor beta chain. Trimming removed 4 bases from V and 3 bases from J; junction bases left unmatched: 5. This CDR3 is built from 15 residues. The germline V gene has CDR1 SGHTA and CDR2 FQGNSA. Sequenced by immunoSEQ multiplex PCR; TCRdb stores in-frame clones only, minus some. The sample lists some 200,000 clones, around 94% seen once, with approximately 1.6% in the top ten. The data were taken from a study of control samples from healthy donors and cancer patients. Specimen: blood. J is TRBJ1-5 and V is TRBV7-2; TRBD1 matches 8 bases. The sequence came from a man aged 50 or older in good health. The CDR3 DNA reads TGTGCCAGCAGCTGGTCAGGGGGCCCCAATCAGCCCCAGCATTTT. Its translation is CASSWSGGPNQPQHF.